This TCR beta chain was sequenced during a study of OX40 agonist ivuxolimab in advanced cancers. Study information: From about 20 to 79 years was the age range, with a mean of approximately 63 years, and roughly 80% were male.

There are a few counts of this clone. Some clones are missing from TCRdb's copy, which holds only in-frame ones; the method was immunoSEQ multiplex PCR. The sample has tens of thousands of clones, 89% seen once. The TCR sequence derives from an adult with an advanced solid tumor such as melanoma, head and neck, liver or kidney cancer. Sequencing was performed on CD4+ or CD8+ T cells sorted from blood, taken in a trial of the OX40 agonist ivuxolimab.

CDR3 region: CASSRETRNQPQHF. The CDR3 DNA reads TGTGCCAGTAGTAGGGAAACAAGAAATCAGCCCCAGCATTTT. The chain has TRBV19 and TRBJ1-5, with unresolved D. CDR3 size: 14 residues. Trimming pared 4 bases from V and 4 bases from J, leaving 11 bases between. Germline CDR1 reads LNHDA; CDR2 reads SQIVND (reference sequence).